This is a list of T cell receptor beta chains from one sample in a study of T-cell reconstitution after alpha-beta-depleted transplantation in children. TCRdb analysed the PCR reads with MiXCR anew, one entry per CDR3 protein. The repertoire holds around 500,000 distinct CDR3 sequences, with more than 20% as singletons. The sample in question was PBMCs, mostly from graft donor cells, obtained 360 days after TCRalphabeta/CD19-depleted stem cell transplant. The receptors were sampled from a boy in the first two years of life who had a stem cell transplant for acute myeloid leukemia, so the T cells may come from the graft donor. The CDR3 runs from the conserved cysteine through the conserved F or W. D genes are given only for firm matches. Not every row has a clone size; where given, it reads once, few, many or a size class.

j_call | clone_size | d_call | v_call | cdr3_aa | cdr3_nt
TRBJ1-5 | - | TRBD1 | TRBV20-1 | CSARVFTTIGQGRQNLNQPQHF | TGCAGTGCTAGAGTGTTTACCACGATAGGACAGGGGCGACAAAATCTCAATCAGCCCCAGCATTTT
TRBJ2-1 | - | TRBD1 | TRBV5-1 | CASSTDRDVNEQFF | TGCGCCAGCAGCACCGACAGGGACGTTAATGAGCAGTTCTTC
TRBJ2-3 | many | - | TRBV24-1 | CATSDPTGDFWTDTQYF | TGTGCCACCAGTGATCCTACGGGGGATTTCTGGACAGATACGCAGTATTTT
TRBJ1-3 | - | TRBD1 | TRBV12-3/TRBV12-4 | CASSSWTGEKGNTIYF | TGTGCCAGCAGTTCCTGGACAGGCGAGAAGGGAAACACCATATATTTT
TRBJ1-2 | many | - | TRBV7-9 | CASSAAWAANYGYTF | TGTGCCAGCAGCGCAGCCTGGGCAGCCAACTATGGCTACACCTTC
TRBJ2-3 | - | TRBD2 | TRBV29-1 | CSVAGGTPTDTQYF | TGCAGCGTTGCGGGGGGAACCCCCACAGATACGCAGTATTTT
TRBJ1-2 | - | - | TRBV5-1 | CASSLVFRGGGYTF | TGCGCCAGCAGCTTGGTCTTCAGGGGCGGCGGCTACACCTTC
TRBJ2-6 | few | TRBD1 | TRBV12-3/TRBV12-4 | CASCVRTGLSGANVLTF | TGTGCCAGCTGCGTGAGGACAGGCCTCTCTGGGGCCAACGTCCTGACTTTC
TRBJ2-1 | - | - | TRBV15 | CATSPRTGGINEQFF | TGTGCCACCAGCCCCCGGACTGGGGGTATTAATGAGCAGTTCTTC
TRBJ1-6 | - | - | TRBV5-4 | CASRGPRSNSPLHF | TGTGCCAGCAGGGGGCCAAGGTCTAATTCACCCCTCCACTTT
TRBJ2-7 | few | - | TRBV7-9 | CASIGGLSVDEQYF | TGTGCCAGCATCGGCGGATTGAGTGTCGACGAGCAGTACTTC
TRBJ2-7 | few | - | TRBV5-5 | CASTGLPYEQYF | TGTGCCAGCACCGGGTTACCCTACGAGCAGTACTTC
TRBJ2-5 | few | - | TRBV7-9 | CASSPDTVETQYF | TGTGCCAGCAGCCCTGACACCGTAGAGACCCAGTACTTC
TRBJ2-2 | many | - | TRBV27 | CASSLWGGGELFF | TGTGCCAGCAGTTTATGGGGTGGCGGGGAGCTGTTTTTT
TRBJ2-7 | few | TRBD1 | TRBV20-1 | CSARDTGQSYEQYF | TGCAGTGCTAGAGATACGGGACAGAGCTACGAGCAGTACTTC
TRBJ2-7 | - | TRBD1 | TRBV9 | CASSARTGTRYEQYF | TGTGCCAGCAGCGCCCGGACAGGCACACGCTACGAGCAGTACTTC
TRBJ2-5 | few | - | TRBV12-3/TRBV12-4 | CASTEGTRWETQYF | TGTGCCAGCACTGAGGGGACACGGTGGGAGACCCAGTACTTC
TRBJ1-1 | - | TRBD1 | TRBV11-2 | CASSPRGRGTEAFF | TGTGCCAGCAGCCCAAGGGGGCGCGGTACTGAAGCTTTCTTT
TRBJ2-5 | many | - | TRBV12-3/TRBV12-4 | CASSPAVLQETQYF | TGTGCCAGCAGCCCCGCAGTCCTCCAAGAGACCCAGTACTTC
TRBJ2-5 | many | TRBD1 | TRBV29-1 | CSVDERLRTGGTQYF | TGCAGCGTTGATGAGAGGTTGAGGACAGGGGGGACCCAGTACTTC
TRBJ1-4 | - | - | TRBV5-1 | CASSRGQNEKLFF | TGCGCCAGCAGCCGCGGACAGAATGAAAAACTGTTTTTT
TRBJ2-7 | many | - | TRBV11-1 | CASSFGERVFTQYF | TGTGCCAGCAGCTTCGGGGAGAGGGTATTTACGCAGTACTTC
TRBJ2-5 | - | TRBD1 | TRBV20-1 | CSARTGSEETQYF | TGCAGTGCGAGGACAGGGTCGGAGGAGACCCAGTACTTC
TRBJ1-6 | - | TRBD1 | TRBV20-1 | CSARVRGTGNSPLHF | TGCAGTGCTAGAGTCCGAGGGACAGGGAATTCACCCCTCCACTTT
TRBJ2-3 | - | - | TRBV6-1 | CASSPEPRSTDTQYF | TGTGCCAGCAGCCCAGAGCCCAGATCCACAGATACGCAGTATTTT
TRBJ1-3 | few | - | TRBV29-1 | CSVEVGRGGNTIYF | TGCAGCGTTGAAGTCGGTCGAGGGGGAAACACCATATATTTT
TRBJ2-4 | - | TRBD1 | TRBV20-1 | CSARDRGLQLAKNIQYF | TGCAGTGCTAGAGATAGGGGGCTACAACTAGCCAAAAACATTCAGTACTTC
TRBJ2-7 | few | - | TRBV7-9 | CASSLADRGIQYF | TGTGCCAGCAGCTTAGCGGATCGGGGAATTCAGTACTTC
TRBJ2-1 | few | - | TRBV20-1 | CSARPGARGYNEQFF | TGCAGTGCTAGACCGGGGGCCCGGGGATACAATGAGCAGTTCTTC
TRBJ2-3 | - | - | TRBV11-2 | CASSFLGDTQYF | TGTGCCAGCAGCTTCTTAGGAGATACGCAGTATTTT
TRBJ2-7 | - | TRBD1 | TRBV7-9 | CASTDPGQGRYEQYF | TGTGCCAGCACAGATCCTGGACAGGGGAGATACGAGCAGTACTTC
TRBJ2-3 | few | - | TRBV12-3/TRBV12-4 | CASSLSHTYTDTQYF | TGTGCCAGCAGTTTGAGCCACACTTACACAGATACGCAGTATTTT
TRBJ2-7 | - | TRBD2 | TRBV4-2 | CASSQDPGRGTYEQYF | TGTGCCAGCAGCCAAGATCCGGGGCGGGGGACCTACGAGCAGTACTTC
TRBJ2-3 | few | - | TRBV4-3 | CASSQDPAGFRTDTQYF | TGCGCCAGCAGCCAAGATCCGGCGGGGTTCCGCACAGATACGCAGTATTTT
TRBJ2-3 | - | TRBD2 | TRBV20-1 | CSARVQRGGQKDTQYF | TGCAGTGCTAGAGTGCAGCGGGGGGGCCAAAAAGATACGCAGTATTTT
TRBJ2-3 | - | - | TRBV24-1 | CATSDYGPDTQYF | TGTGCCACCAGTGACTACGGTCCGGATACGCAGTATTTT
TRBJ1-2 | - | TRBD1 | TRBV7-2 | CASRSRGQGSYGYTF | TGTGCCAGCAGGTCTCGGGGACAGGGTTCCTATGGCTACACCTTC
TRBJ2-3 | - | - | TRBV5-1 | CASSSGLLARTDTQYF | TGCGCCAGCAGCTCGGGACTCTTGGCGCGCACAGATACGCAGTATTTT
TRBJ2-3 | many | - | TRBV20-1 | CSAPKALADTQYF | TGCAGTGCACCAAAGGCCTTGGCAGATACGCAGTATTTT
TRBJ2-7 | - | TRBD1 | TRBV13 | CASSSQGSEQYF | TGTGCCAGCAGCTCACAGGGGAGTGAGCAGTACTTC
TRBJ1-2 | - | - | TRBV12-3/TRBV12-4 | CASSSDSLSLYGYTF | TGTGCCAGCAGCTCCGACAGTCTAAGCTTGTATGGCTACACCTTC
TRBJ1-6 | many | - | TRBV3-1 | CASRPLNSNSPLHF | TGTGCCAGCCGACCCCTTAACAGCAATTCACCCCTCCACTTT
TRBJ1-5 | few | - | TRBV20-1 | CSASTARARGNQPQHF | TGCAGTGCTAGTACGGCCAGGGCAAGGGGAAATCAGCCCCAGCATTTT
TRBJ1-2 | few | - | TRBV12-3/TRBV12-4 | CASSLARGGNYGYTF | TGTGCCAGCAGTTTAGCCAGGGGCGGCAACTATGGCTACACCTTC
TRBJ1-2 | few | - | TRBV9 | CASSLNRDFPTDYGYTF | TGTGCCAGCAGCCTGAATCGGGACTTCCCCACCGACTATGGCTACACCTTC
TRBJ2-3 | few | - | TRBV7-9 | CASSFYVRGSTDTQYF | TGTGCCAGCAGCTTTTATGTACGGGGTAGCACAGATACGCAGTATTTT
TRBJ2-2 | - | - | TRBV20-1 | CSARARLGTGPNTGELFF | TGCAGTGCTAGAGCTCGCTTGGGGACGGGGCCGAACACCGGGGAGCTGTTTTTT
TRBJ1-1 | - | - | TRBV4-2 | CASSQDPAGAGAFF | TGTGCCAGCAGCCAAGACCCCGCGGGAGCGGGAGCTTTCTTT
TRBJ1-6 | few | - | TRBV28 | CASSYNRGASYNSPLHF | TGTGCCAGCAGTTACAATAGAGGGGCCTCCTATAATTCACCCCTCCACTTT